This T cell receptor beta chain is drawn from a study of cytomegalovirus exposure and HLA in healthy donors. Study-wide background: In a previous analysis, around 110 million unique TCR beta sequences were found from some 180 million T cells. Findings of the study overall: Previously analyzed data showed that most TCR beta V segments were productive at a frequency of about 87% or about 30%.

Of note for this clone: Its specificity is not known.

Amplification used 60 Vbeta primers and 13 Jbeta primers. Some clones are missing from TCRdb's copy, which holds only in-frame ones; the method was immunoSEQ multiplex PCR. This sample has about 130,000 clones; more than 70% occur once, and the top ten carry 2% to 2.5%. Trimming took off 5 bases at V and 0 bases at J, with 7 bases between the two ends. The CDR3 runs to 14 residues. Per the germline V gene, CDR1 is MRHNA and CDR2 is SNTAGT. The TCR originated in a man aged 25-40 years in good health and CMV-seronegative. Sample: PBMCs. The gene calls are TRBV6-4 and TRBJ2-2; D remains ambiguous. This CDR3 is CASSFLANTGELFF. The CDR3 coding sequence is TGTGCCAGCAGTTTTCTTGCGAACACCGGGGAGCTGTTTTTT.